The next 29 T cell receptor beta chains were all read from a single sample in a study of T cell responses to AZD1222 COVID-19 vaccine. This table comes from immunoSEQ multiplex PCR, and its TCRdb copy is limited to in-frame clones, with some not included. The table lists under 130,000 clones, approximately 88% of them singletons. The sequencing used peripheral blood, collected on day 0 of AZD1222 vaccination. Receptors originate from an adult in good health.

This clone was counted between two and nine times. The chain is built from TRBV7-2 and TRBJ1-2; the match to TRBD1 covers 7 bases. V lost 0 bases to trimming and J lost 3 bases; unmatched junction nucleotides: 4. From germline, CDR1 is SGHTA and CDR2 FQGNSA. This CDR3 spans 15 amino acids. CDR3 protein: CASSLAIQGHYGYTF. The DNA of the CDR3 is TGTGCCAGCAGCTTAGCGATACAGGGGCACTATGGCTACACCTTC.

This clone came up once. The CDR3 reads CASSKSLGQGYNSPLHF. CDR3 in DNA: TGTGCCAGCAGCAAAAGCTTGGGACAGGGCTATAATTCACCCCTCCACTTT. The chain links TRBV21-1 to TRBJ1-6; TRBD1, as called in the table, went unchecked against the DNA. TRBV21-1 is a pseudogene segment. This CDR3 has 17 amino acids.

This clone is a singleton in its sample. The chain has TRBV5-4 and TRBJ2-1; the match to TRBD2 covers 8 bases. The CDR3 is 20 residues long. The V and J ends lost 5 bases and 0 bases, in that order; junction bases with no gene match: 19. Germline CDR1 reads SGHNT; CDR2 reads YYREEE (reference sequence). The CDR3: CASSSKGGRSTYSSYNEQFF. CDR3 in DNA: TGTGCCAGCAGTTCGAAGGGCGGGAGGAGTACCTATAGCTCCTACAATGAGCAGTTCTTC.

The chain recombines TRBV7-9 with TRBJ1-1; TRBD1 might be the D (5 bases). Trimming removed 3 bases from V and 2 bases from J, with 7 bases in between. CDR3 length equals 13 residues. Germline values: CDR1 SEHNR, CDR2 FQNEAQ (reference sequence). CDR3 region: CASSFGGNTEAFF. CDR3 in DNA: TGTGCCAGCAGCTTCGGGGGTAACACTGAAGCTTTCTTT.

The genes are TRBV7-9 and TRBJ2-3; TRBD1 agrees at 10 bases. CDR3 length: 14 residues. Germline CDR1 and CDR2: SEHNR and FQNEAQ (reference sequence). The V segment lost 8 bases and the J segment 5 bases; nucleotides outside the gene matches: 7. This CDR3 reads CASDRGHSGDTQYF. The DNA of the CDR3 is TGTGCCAGCGACAGGGGGCATTCGGGAGATACGCAGTATTTT.

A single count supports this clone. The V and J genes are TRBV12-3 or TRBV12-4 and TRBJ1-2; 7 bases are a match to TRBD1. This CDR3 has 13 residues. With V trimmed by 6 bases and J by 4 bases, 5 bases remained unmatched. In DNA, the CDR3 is TGTGCCAGCAGCCAGGGACAGTTCTATGGCTACACCTTC. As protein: CASSQGQFYGYTF.

The CDR3 DNA follows: TGTGCCAGCACTCGCGGAACGTACACAGATACGCAGTATTTT. The encoded protein is CASTRGTYTDTQYF. The chain employs TRBV28 and TRBJ2-3, with D unclear. CDR3 length: 14 amino acids. Germline CDR1 is MDHEN and CDR2 is SYDVKM. Trimming pared 7 bases from V and 2 bases from J, leaving 13 bases between.

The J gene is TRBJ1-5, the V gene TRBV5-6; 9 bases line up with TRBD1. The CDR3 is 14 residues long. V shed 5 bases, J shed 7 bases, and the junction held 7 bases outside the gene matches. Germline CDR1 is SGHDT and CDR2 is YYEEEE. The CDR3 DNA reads TGTGCCAGCAGTTCCGGGACAGGGAAACAGCCCCAGCATTTT. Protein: CASSSGTGKQPQHF. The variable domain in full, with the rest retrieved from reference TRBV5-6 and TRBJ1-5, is DAGVTQSPTHLIKTRGQQVTLRCSPKSGHDTVSWYQQALGQGPQFIFQYYEEEERQRGNFPDRFSGHQFPNYSSELNVNALLLGDSALYLCASSSGTGKQPQHFGDGTRLSIL.

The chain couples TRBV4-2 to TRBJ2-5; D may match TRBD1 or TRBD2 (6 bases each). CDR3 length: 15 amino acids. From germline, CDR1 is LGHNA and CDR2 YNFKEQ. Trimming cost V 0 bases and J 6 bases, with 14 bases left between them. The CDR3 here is CASSQEPGAKQTQYF. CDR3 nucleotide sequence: TGTGCCAGCAGCCAAGAGCCGGGGGCGAAGCAGACCCAGTACTTC.

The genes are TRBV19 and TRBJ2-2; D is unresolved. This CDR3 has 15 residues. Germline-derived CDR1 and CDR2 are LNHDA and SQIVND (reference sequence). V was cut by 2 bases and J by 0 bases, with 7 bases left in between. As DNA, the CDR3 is TGTGCCAGTAGTATAAGTGCAGCGAACACCGGGGAGCTGTTTTTT. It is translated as CASSISAANTGELFF.

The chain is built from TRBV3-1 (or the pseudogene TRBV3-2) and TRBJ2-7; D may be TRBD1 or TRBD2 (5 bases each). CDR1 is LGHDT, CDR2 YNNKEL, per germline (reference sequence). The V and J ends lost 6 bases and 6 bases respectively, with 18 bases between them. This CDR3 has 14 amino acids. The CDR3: CASSTGTPNGEQYF. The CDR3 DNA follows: TGTGCCAGCAGTACCGGGACGCCAAATGGCGAGCAGTACTTC.

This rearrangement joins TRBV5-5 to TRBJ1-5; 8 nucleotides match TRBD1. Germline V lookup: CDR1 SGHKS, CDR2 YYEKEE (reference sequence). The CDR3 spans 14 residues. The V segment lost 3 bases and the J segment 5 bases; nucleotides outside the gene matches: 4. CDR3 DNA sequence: TGTGCCAGCAGCTGGGGACAGGCCGATCAGCCCCAGCATTTT. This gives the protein CASSWGQADQPQHF.

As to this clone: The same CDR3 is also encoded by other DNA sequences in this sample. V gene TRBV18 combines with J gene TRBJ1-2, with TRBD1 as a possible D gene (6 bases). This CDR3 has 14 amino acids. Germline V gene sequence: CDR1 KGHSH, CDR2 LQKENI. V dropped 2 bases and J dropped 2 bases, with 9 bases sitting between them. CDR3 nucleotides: TGTGCCAGCTCACCAGGACAGCAAAACTATGGCTACACCTTC. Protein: CASSPGQQNYGYTF.

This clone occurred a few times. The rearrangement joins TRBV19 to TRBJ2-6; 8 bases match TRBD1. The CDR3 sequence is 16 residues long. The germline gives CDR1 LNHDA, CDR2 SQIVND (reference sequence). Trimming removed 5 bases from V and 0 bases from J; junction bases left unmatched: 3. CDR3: CASSLTGGSGANVLTF. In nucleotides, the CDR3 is TGTGCCAGTAGTTTAACAGGGGGCTCTGGGGCCAACGTCCTGACTTTC.

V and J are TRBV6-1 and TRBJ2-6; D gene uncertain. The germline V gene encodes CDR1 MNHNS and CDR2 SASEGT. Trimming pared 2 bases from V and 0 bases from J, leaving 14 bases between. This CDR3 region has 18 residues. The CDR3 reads CASSESAIYSSGANVLTF. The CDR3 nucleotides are TGTGCCAGCAGTGAATCAGCTATATACAGCTCTGGGGCCAACGTCCTGACTTTC.

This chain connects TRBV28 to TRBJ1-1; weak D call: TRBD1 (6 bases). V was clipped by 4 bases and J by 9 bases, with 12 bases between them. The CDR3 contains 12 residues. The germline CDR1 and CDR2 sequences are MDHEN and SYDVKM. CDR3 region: CASSWDNIKAFF. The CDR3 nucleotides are TGTGCCAGCAGTTGGGACAACATTAAAGCTTTCTTT.

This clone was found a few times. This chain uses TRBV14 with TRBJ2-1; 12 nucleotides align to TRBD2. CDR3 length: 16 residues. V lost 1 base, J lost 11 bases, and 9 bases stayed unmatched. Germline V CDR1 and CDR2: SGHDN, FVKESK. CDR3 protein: CASSQVLAGGLRQQFF. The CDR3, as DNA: TGTGCCAGCAGCCAAGTGCTAGCGGGGGGGCTGCGACAGCAGTTCTTC.

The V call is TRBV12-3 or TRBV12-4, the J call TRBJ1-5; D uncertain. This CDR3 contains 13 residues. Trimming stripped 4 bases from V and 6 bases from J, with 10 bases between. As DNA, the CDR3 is TGTGCCAGCAGTTCGTCCCGGGTTCAGCCCCAGCATTTT. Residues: CASSSSRVQPQHF.

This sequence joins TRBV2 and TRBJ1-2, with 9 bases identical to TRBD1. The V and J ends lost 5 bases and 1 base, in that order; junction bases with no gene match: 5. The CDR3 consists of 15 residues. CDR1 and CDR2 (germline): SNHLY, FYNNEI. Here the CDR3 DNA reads TGTGCCAGCAGTCGGGACAGGGAGAATAACTATGGCTACACCTTC. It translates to CASSRDRENNYGYTF.

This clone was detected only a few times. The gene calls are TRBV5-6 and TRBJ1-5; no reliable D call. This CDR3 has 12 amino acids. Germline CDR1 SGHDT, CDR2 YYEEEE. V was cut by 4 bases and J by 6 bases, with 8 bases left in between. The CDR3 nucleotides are TGTGCCAGCAGCAGGTGGGGTCAGCCCCAGCATTTT. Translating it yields CASSRWGQPQHF.

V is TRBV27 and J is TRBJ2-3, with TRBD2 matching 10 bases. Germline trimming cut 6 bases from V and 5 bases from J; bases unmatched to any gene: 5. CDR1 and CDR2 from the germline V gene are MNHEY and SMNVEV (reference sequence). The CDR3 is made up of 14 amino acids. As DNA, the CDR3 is TGTGCCAGCAGCCTAGCGGGAGCGGTAGATACGCAGTATTTT. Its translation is CASSLAGAVDTQYF.

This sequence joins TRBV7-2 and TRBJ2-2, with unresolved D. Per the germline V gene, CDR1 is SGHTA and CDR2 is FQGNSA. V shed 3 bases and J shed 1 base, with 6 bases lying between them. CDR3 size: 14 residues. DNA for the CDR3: TGTGCCAGCAGCTTGTACGGGAACACCGGGGAGCTGTTTTTT. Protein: CASSLYGNTGELFF.

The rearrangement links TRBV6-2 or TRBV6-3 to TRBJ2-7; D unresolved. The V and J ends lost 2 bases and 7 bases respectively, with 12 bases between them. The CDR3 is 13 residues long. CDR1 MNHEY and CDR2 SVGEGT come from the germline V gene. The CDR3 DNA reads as TGTGCCAGCAGTTACGGACCCCCGAATGAGCAGTACTTC. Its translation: CASSYGPPNEQYF.

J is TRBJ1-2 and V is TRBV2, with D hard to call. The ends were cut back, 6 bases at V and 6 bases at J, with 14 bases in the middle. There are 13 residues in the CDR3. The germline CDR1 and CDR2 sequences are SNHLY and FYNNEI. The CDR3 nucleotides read TGTGCCAGCAGGAGCCCAGGACCGGATGGCTACACCTTC. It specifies CASRSPGPDGYTF.

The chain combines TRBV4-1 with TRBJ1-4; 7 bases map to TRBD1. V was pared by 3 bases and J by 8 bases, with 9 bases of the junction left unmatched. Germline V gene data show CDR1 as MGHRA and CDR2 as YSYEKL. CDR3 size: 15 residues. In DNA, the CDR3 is TGCGCCAGCAGCCATGACGGGACAGTCCCCGAAAAACTGTTTTTT. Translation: CASSHDGTVPEKLFF.

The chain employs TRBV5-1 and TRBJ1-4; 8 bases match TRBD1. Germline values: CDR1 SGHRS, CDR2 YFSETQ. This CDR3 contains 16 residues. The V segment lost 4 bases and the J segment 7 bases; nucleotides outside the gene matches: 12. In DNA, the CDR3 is TGCGCCAGCAGCCCCCAGGGGGCAGGGGTTGGTGAAAAACTGTTTTTT. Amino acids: CASSPQGAGVGEKLFF.

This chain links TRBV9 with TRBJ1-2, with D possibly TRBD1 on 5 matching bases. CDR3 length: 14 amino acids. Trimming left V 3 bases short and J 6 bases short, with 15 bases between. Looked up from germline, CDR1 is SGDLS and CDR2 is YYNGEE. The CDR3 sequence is CASSAVRDVNGYTF. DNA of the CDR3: TGTGCCAGCAGCGCGGTCCGGGACGTCAATGGCTACACCTTC.

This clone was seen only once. The CDR3, as DNA: TGTGCCAGCAGCCCGAACAGGGGTAGAAACTATGGCTACACCTTC. It is translated as CASSPNRGRNYGYTF. The V call is TRBV4-2, the J call TRBJ1-2; 7 bases agree with TRBD1. This CDR3 is 15 amino acids long. Losses at the gene ends were 4 bases for V and 2 bases for J; bases not matched to a gene: 7. Germline CDR1 LGHNA, CDR2 YNFKEQ.

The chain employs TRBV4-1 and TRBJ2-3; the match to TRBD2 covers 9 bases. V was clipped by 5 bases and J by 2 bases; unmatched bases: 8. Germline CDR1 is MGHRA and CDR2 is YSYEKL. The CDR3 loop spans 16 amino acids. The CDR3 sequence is CASSDPRGGYTDTQYF. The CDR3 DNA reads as TGCGCCAGCAGCGACCCGCGGGGGGGGTACACAGATACGCAGTATTTT.